The entry below gives a single T cell receptor (beta chain) sequence along with its context. This entry comes from a study of cytomegalovirus exposure and HLA in healthy donors. Germline CDR1 is MNHEY and CDR2 is SMNVEV (reference sequence). The CDR3 is 17 residues long. V lost 2 bases and J lost 6; bases outside the gene matches: 13. Method: immunoSEQ multiplex PCR; TCRdb's copy keeps in-frame clones and lacks some. The sample records some 83,000 clones, 94% being singletons. The J gene is TRBJ2-7, the V gene TRBV27; 10 nucleotides align to TRBD1. Sequencing input: PBMCs. The receptor was isolated from a woman aged 18 to 35 in good health and CMV-seropositive. DNA for the CDR3: TGTGCCAGCAGTTTAATGGGGTTTAGGGACAGGGGAGCCGAGCAGTACTTC. This codes for CASSLMGFRDRGAEQYF.